The text below deals with one TCR beta chain. The data originate from a study of blood T cell repertoires in COVID-19. Measured with immunoSEQ multiplex PCR; TCRdb has only the in-frame clones, and not every one. The repertoire includes 53,000 or so clones, roughly 89% of them detected once, and roughly 13% sits in the top ten. The CDR3 sequence is 15 residues long. Trimming left V 5 bases short and J 0 bases short, with 9 bases between. From germline, CDR1 is KGHDR and CDR2 SFDVKD. This clonotype was sampled from a man older than 75 with acute or convalescent COVID-19. Sequencing was carried out using peripheral blood. The V and J genes are TRBV24-1 and TRBJ2-2, with TRBD1 as a possible D gene (5 bases). The CDR3 DNA follows: TGTGCCACCAGTGTTCGGACACCGAACACCGGGGAGCTGTTTTTT. This translates into CATSVRTPNTGELFF.